A single T cell receptor beta chain is shown here with its context. Its antigen remains unidentified. Vbeta (60) and Jbeta (13) primers were used in the PCR. The data were produced by immunoSEQ multiplex PCR, yet TCRdb's version contains in-frame clones alone and is incomplete. Of about 120,000 clones in the sample, roughly three quarters were seen once. These data come from a study of cytomegalovirus exposure and HLA in healthy donors. Findings and caveats of the study: 87-base-pair reads could not separate some V segments, including TRBV6-2 and TRBV6-3.

V dropped 2 bases and J dropped 4 bases, with 11 bases sitting between them. The CDR3 length is 14 residues. The germline CDR1 and CDR2 sequences are SGHDN and FVKESK. V gene TRBV14 combines with J gene TRBJ2-5; D may be TRBD1 (5 bases). Sequencing was done on a sample of PBMCs. The TCR sequence derives from a man over 45 in good health and CMV-seropositive. CDR3 DNA: TGTGCCAGCAGCCAAAGGGGCCCAACAGAGACCCAGTACTTC. Its protein product is CASSQRGPTETQYF.